Below are 30 T cell receptor beta chains sequenced from a single sample in a study of CD8+ T cells in alopecia areata. Once RNA had been extracted, it was reverse transcribed into cDNA to act as the sequencing template. Data came from immunoSEQ multiplex PCR; TCRdb stores just in-frame clones and leaves some out. The table has about 250,000 clones, around 67% seen once. This material consisted of CD4+ T cells sorted from blood, taken at week 0. The receptors here all came from a human donor with alopecia areata.

The rearrangement links TRBV29-1 to TRBJ2-1; possible D gene TRBD2, 6 bases. The CDR3 loop spans 16 amino acids. Trimming stripped 0 bases from V and 2 bases from J, with 14 bases between. Germline V gives CDR1 SQVTM, CDR2 ANQGSEA. The CDR3 sequence: CSVEERAGITYNEQFF. In nucleotides, the CDR3 is TGCAGCGTTGAAGAAAGGGCGGGGATAACCTACAATGAGCAGTTCTTC.

Note on this clone: The sample contains more than one DNA sequence encoding this CDR3. V and J are TRBV30 and TRBJ2-5; 9 bases are shared with TRBD2. The CDR3 is made up of 14 amino acids. Looked up from germline, CDR1 is GTSNPN and CDR2 is SVGIG (reference sequence). Trimming removed 1 base from V and 2 bases from J; junction bases left unmatched: 2. The CDR3 is CAWSAAGGQETQYF. The CDR3 nucleotides read TGTGCCTGGAGTGCAGCGGGGGGACAAGAGACCCAGTACTTC.

V usage is TRBV7-2 and J usage is TRBJ2-3; D is perhaps TRBD1 (7 bases). This CDR3 has 14 residues. The ends were cut back, 6 bases at V and 4 bases at J, with 14 bases in the middle. Germline assignment: CDR1 SGHTA and CDR2 FQGNSA. CDR3 DNA: TGTGCCAGCAGACCCAGGGGGGCGCCAGATACGCAGTATTTT. It yields the protein CASRPRGAPDTQYF.

CDR3 residues: CASMLTAHTEAFF. The CDR3 DNA is TGTGCCTCCATGTTGACAGCTCACACTGAAGCTTTCTTT. J is TRBJ1-1 and V is TRBV30; tentative D call: TRBD1 (5 bases). Germline V lookup: CDR1 GTSNPN, CDR2 SVGIG (reference sequence). The V end lost 7 bases, the J end lost 3 bases, and 15 bases lay between the germline ends. This CDR3 is 13 amino acids long.

The chain employs TRBV5-4 and TRBJ2-2; 7 positions agree with TRBD2. Trimming removed 4 bases from V and 0 bases from J; junction bases left unmatched: 3. Germline CDR1 is SGHNT and CDR2 is YYREEE (reference sequence). The CDR3 runs to 15 residues. CDR3 loop: CASSPREANTGELFF. CDR3 sequence (DNA): TGTGCCAGCAGCCCCCGGGAGGCGAACACCGGGGAGCTGTTTTTT.

The chain uses TRBV6-5 and TRBJ2-7; D might be TRBD1 (5 bases). Germline loops: CDR1 MNHEY, CDR2 SVGAGI. The CDR3 runs 12 residues. Trimming took off 11 bases at V and 2 bases at J, with 13 bases between the two ends. CDR3 protein: CAAAGKTYEQYF. As DNA, the CDR3 is TGTGCCGCCGCAGGGAAAACCTACGAGCAGTACTTC.

The rearrangement links TRBV9 to TRBJ2-1; TRBD2 agrees at 8 bases. Germline V CDR1 and CDR2: SGDLS, YYNGEE. V gave up 2 bases and J gave up 2 bases; unmatched junction bases: 6. The CDR3 is 16 amino acids. Written as DNA, the CDR3 is TGTGCCAGCAGCGTGGGAGCGGGGGCTACCTACAATGAGCAGTTCTTC. This codes for CASSVGAGATYNEQFF.

This chain connects TRBV7-6 to TRBJ2-5; D unresolved. V gave up 3 bases and J gave up 0 bases, with 2 bases separating them. CDR1 and CDR2 from the germline V gene are SGHVS and FNYEAQ. CDR3 length equals 12 residues. This CDR3 is CASSLYQETQYF. In nucleotides, the CDR3 is TGTGCCAGCAGCTTGTACCAAGAGACCCAGTACTTC.

This sequence joins TRBV15 and TRBJ2-7, with 9 positions matching TRBD1. V shed 8 bases, J shed 3 bases, and the junction held 11 bases outside the gene matches. CDR1 is LNHNV, CDR2 YYDKDF, per germline (reference sequence). The CDR3 is 15 amino acids. The CDR3 DNA follows: TGTGCCACCCGTAAAAGCCGGGACAGGGTCTACGAGCAGTACTTC. This translates into CATRKSRDRVYEQYF.

This sequence joins TRBV7-2 and TRBJ2-7, with unresolved D. V lost 1 base and J 2 bases, leaving 9 bases between the germline ends. The germline gives CDR1 SGHTA, CDR2 FQGNSA. This CDR3 comprises 14 residues. The CDR3 DNA follows: TGTGCCAGCAGCTTAGATGCAGGCGCCTACGAGCAGTACTTC. Translated, it gives CASSLDAGAYEQYF. The variable domain in full, completed from reference TRBV7-2 and TRBJ2-7, reads GAGVSQSPSNKVTEKGKDVELRCDPISGHTALYWYRQSLGQGLEFLIYFQGNSAPDKSGLPSDRFSAERTGGSVSTLTIQRTQQEDSAVYLCASSLDAGAYEQYFGPGTRLTVT.

This clone has a handful of counts. The CDR3: CASSPQGSKETQYF. Here the CDR3 DNA reads TGCGCCAGCAGCCCCCAGGGCAGCAAAGAGACCCAGTACTTC. This chain links TRBV5-1 with TRBJ2-5, with TRBD1 as a possible D gene (5 bases). The CDR3 length is 14 residues. Germline loops: CDR1 SGHRS, CDR2 YFSETQ. V was pared by 4 bases and J by 3 bases, with 13 bases between.

The V and J genes are TRBV30 and TRBJ1-2, with TRBD1 matching 7 bases. This CDR3 is 15 amino acids long. V shed 1 base and J 5 bases; nucleotides not matched to a gene: 10. Germline V gene lookup returns CDR1 GTSNPN and CDR2 SVGIG (reference sequence). CDR3 in amino acids: CAWSANPLTGYGYTF. DNA for the CDR3: TGTGCCTGGAGTGCCAACCCCCTGACAGGGTATGGCTACACCTTC.

The chain uses TRBV5-1 and TRBJ2-1, with TRBD1 matching 10 bases. The CDR3 length is 14 residues. Trimming cost V 4 bases and J 12 bases; bases outside gene matches: 10. Germline V gene sequence: CDR1 SGHRS, CDR2 YFSETQ. The CDR3 reads CASSERQGAIGQFF. CDR3 sequence (DNA): TGCGCCAGCAGCGAAAGACAGGGGGCGATTGGGCAGTTCTTC.

The chain uses TRBV6-6 and TRBJ2-7; possibly TRBD2 for D (7 bases). The ends were cut back, 5 bases at V and 7 bases at J, with 24 bases in the middle. The germline V gene has CDR1 MNHNY and CDR2 SVGAGI (reference sequence). The CDR3 loop spans 16 amino acids. The CDR3 region is CASSNPAGGASEEQYF. CDR3 in DNA: TGTGCCAGCAGTAACCCTGCTGGGGGGGCCTCGGAGGAGCAGTACTTC.

The gene calls are TRBV30 and TRBJ2-7; D is possibly TRBD1 (5 bases). The V gene lost 0 bases and the J gene lost 3 bases, with 12 bases spanning the gap. The CDR3 loop spans 14 amino acids. Per the germline V gene, CDR1 is GTSNPN and CDR2 is SVGIG (reference sequence). The CDR3 loop reads CAWSVQGWSYEQYF. CDR3 in DNA: TGTGCCTGGAGTGTTCAGGGTTGGAGCTACGAGCAGTACTTC.

This clone was seen only once. This rearrangement joins TRBV10-3 to TRBJ2-3, with D perhaps being TRBD1 or TRBD2 (5 bases each). The CDR3 spans 13 residues. Germline loops: CDR1 ENHRY, CDR2 SYGVKD. V was shortened by 5 bases and J by 4 bases, with 10 bases between the two germline ends. CDR3 in DNA: TGTGCCATCAGTAATCAGGGACCAGATACGCAGTATTTT. It specifies CAISNQGPDTQYF.

The chain is built from TRBV4-3 and TRBJ2-2, with D possibly being TRBD1 or TRBD2 (5 bases each). V lost 1 base and J 4 bases, leaving 10 bases between the germline ends. The germline V gene has CDR1 LGHNA and CDR2 YSLEER. The CDR3 contains 15 residues. CDR3 nucleotides: TGCGCCAGCAGCCAAGTGGCAGGGACCACCGGGGAGCTGTTTTTT. Translation: CASSQVAGTTGELFF.

This sequence joins TRBV5-6 and TRBJ2-4; no clear D gene. V was trimmed by 4 bases and J by 1 base, leaving 12 bases between them. CDR3 length: 15 residues. Germline V gene data show CDR1 as SGHDT and CDR2 as YYEEEE. CDR3 residues: CASSPPRRAKNIQYF. In DNA form, the CDR3 reads TGTGCCAGCAGCCCACCTCGACGGGCCAAAAACATTCAGTACTTC. Together with reference TRBV5-6 and TRBJ2-4, the CDR3 gives the full variable domain: DAGVTQSPTHLIKTRGQQVTLRCSPKSGHDTVSWYQQALGQGPQFIFQYYEEEERQRGNFPDRFSGHQFPNYSSELNVNALLLGDSALYLCASSPPRRAKNIQYFGAGTRLSVL.

This clone was counted a few times. The chain recombines TRBV29-1 with TRBJ2-5; 11 positions agree with TRBD1. Germline values: CDR1 SQVTM, CDR2 ANQGSEA. The V gene end was trimmed by 7 bases and the J gene end by 4 bases; junction bases not matched to a gene: 14. This CDR3 has 16 amino acids. CDR3 coding DNA: TGCAGCGCCAAAAGGGGTGGACAGGGGGCTGCAGAGACCCAGTACTTC. Translating it yields CSAKRGGQGAAETQYF.

The rearrangement uses TRBV5-6 and TRBJ2-6; D ambiguous. V gave up 0 bases and J gave up 2 bases, with 6 bases separating them. CDR3 size: 15 residues. Per the germline V gene, CDR1 is SGHDT and CDR2 is YYEEEE. The CDR3 region has the DNA TGTGCCAGCAGCTTGGGGGATCCTGGGGCCAACGTCCTGACTTTC. Its protein is CASSLGDPGANVLTF.

The rearrangement uses TRBV4-3 and TRBJ2-7; the D is unclear. The V and J ends lost 1 base and 3 bases respectively, with 10 bases between them. CDR3 length equals 14 residues. Germline assignment: CDR1 LGHNA and CDR2 YSLEER. CDR3 nucleotide sequence: TGCGCCAGCAGCCAAGCGCTTGCCGTCTACGAGCAGTACTTC. Translating it yields CASSQALAVYEQYF.

This clone was observed once. The chain recombines TRBV2 with TRBJ2-1, with D possibly matching TRBD1 (6 bases). V lost 6 bases and J 5 bases, leaving 8 bases between the germline ends. CDR3 size: 12 residues. Germline values: CDR1 SNHLY, CDR2 FYNNEI. The DNA of the CDR3 is TGTGCCAGCAGGGCAGGGGACAATGAGCAGTTCTTC. Protein: CASRAGDNEQFF.

The chain's CDR3 is CASSIHRGTNEQFF. The CDR3 DNA reads as TGTGCCAGCAGCATTCACAGGGGAACGAATGAGCAGTTCTTC. This sequence joins TRBV7-3 and TRBJ2-1; 7 positions agree with TRBD1. This CDR3 is built from 14 residues. CDR1 SGHTA and CDR2 FQGTGA come from the germline V gene. The trim removed 5 bases at V and 7 bases at J, leaving 8 bases unmatched.

The rearrangement links TRBV2 to TRBJ1-2; D is unclear. This CDR3 comprises 13 residues. From germline, CDR1 is SNHLY and CDR2 FYNNEI. V was cut by 5 bases and J by 4 bases, with 11 bases left in between. Here the CDR3 DNA reads TGTGCCAGCAGTCTTGACACCTTCTATGGCTACACCTTC. Amino acid sequence: CASSLDTFYGYTF.

The chain couples TRBV4-3 to TRBJ2-1; D ambiguous. This CDR3 spans 15 amino acids. Germline values: CDR1 LGHNA, CDR2 YSLEER. The ends were cut back, 1 base at V and 0 bases at J, with 7 bases in the middle. The CDR3 is CASSQVLSSYNEQFF. DNA for the CDR3: TGCGCCAGCAGCCAAGTCCTCAGCTCCTACAATGAGCAGTTCTTC.

This clone has only a few counts. Other DNA sequences of this sample code for an identical CDR3. V gene TRBV29-1 combines with J gene TRBJ1-5; the D is unclear. CDR3 length: 12 amino acids. In germline, CDR1 is SQVTM, CDR2 ANQGSEA. The V gene lost 4 bases and the J gene lost 2 bases, with 6 bases spanning the gap. The CDR3 coding sequence is TGCAGCGTTGGGGGAGGCAATCAGCCCCAGCATTTT. Translating gives CSVGGGNQPQHF.

This clone was seen only once. The CDR3 region has the DNA TGTGCCAGCTCACCAGGACAGGCCGCCTACGAGCAGTACTTC. As protein: CASSPGQAAYEQYF. V gene TRBV18 combines with J gene TRBJ2-7, with TRBD1 matching 7 bases. The germline V gene has CDR1 KGHSH and CDR2 LQKENI. There are 14 residues in the CDR3. The V gene end was trimmed by 2 bases and the J gene end by 2 bases; junction bases not matched to a gene: 3. Full variable domain (missing parts from reference TRBV18 and TRBJ2-7): NAGVMQNPRHLVRRRGQEARLRCSPMKGHSHVYWYRQLPEEGLKFMVYLQKENIIDESGMPKERFSAEFPKEGPSILRIQQVVRGDSAAYFCASSPGQAAYEQYFGPGTRLTVT.

The chain uses TRBV6-1 and TRBJ2-6; D is uncertain. Germline assignment: CDR1 MNHNS and CDR2 SASEGT. The CDR3 loop spans 14 amino acids. Trimming stripped 5 bases from V and 5 bases from J, with 10 bases between. Here the CDR3 reads CASSYLGWANVLTF. The DNA of the CDR3 is TGTGCCAGCAGTTATTTGGGCTGGGCCAACGTCCTGACTTTC.

The chain employs TRBV7-6 and TRBJ2-3; D perhaps matches TRBD1 (6 bases). This CDR3 region has 14 residues. Germline CDR1 reads SGHVS; CDR2 reads FNYEAQ. The V and J ends lost 8 bases and 3 bases respectively, with 15 bases between them. CDR3 DNA sequence: TGTGCCAGCCTCCCAAGGGGGACGACAGATACGCAGTATTTT. It encodes CASLPRGTTDTQYF.

CDR3 coding DNA: TGTGCCAGCTCATCCAACAGGGTAGAGACCCAGTACTTC. Its protein is CASSSNRVETQYF. The chain combines TRBV18 with TRBJ2-5; the D gene is possibly TRBD1 (6 bases). Germline V lookup: CDR1 KGHSH, CDR2 LQKENI. Trimming removed 5 bases at V and 4 bases at J, with 11 bases between. This CDR3 has 13 amino acids.